Listed here are 32 T cell receptor beta chains from one sample, sequenced in a study of shared clonotypes between healthy human individuals. Generated by immunoSEQ multiplex PCR, the TCRdb table keeps only in-frame clones and is missing some. The sample shows over 2 million clones, roughly 94% of them seen only once. The source material was naive CD4+ T cells sorted from blood. Subset given: CD45RA+ positively selected. Source of these receptors: a man aged 18 to 30 in good health.

CDR3 amino acids: CASSYQGASYGYTF. Written as DNA, the CDR3 is TGTGCCAGCAGCTATCAGGGGGCAAGCTATGGCTACACCTTC. This chain connects TRBV7-9 to TRBJ1-2, with TRBD1 matching 8 bases. This CDR3 is 14 amino acids long. The trim removed 4 bases at V and 4 bases at J, leaving 5 bases unmatched. Germline V gene data show CDR1 as SEHNR and CDR2 as FQNEAQ (reference sequence). Based on the CDR3 plus reference TRBV7-9 and TRBJ1-2, the full variable domain is DTGVSQNPRHKITKRGQNVTFRCDPISEHNRLYWYRQTLGQGPEFLTYFQNEAQLEKSRLLSDRFSAERPKGSFSTLEIQRTEQGDSAMYLCASSYQGASYGYTFGSGTRLTVV.

The chain uses TRBV5-6 and TRBJ1-3; no firm D call. Germline CDR1 is SGHDT and CDR2 is YYEEEE. Between the trimmed V and J ends, which lost 4 bases and 0 bases, there was a span of 5 bases. CDR3 length: 13 residues. The chain's CDR3 is CASSPRSGNTIYF. Written as DNA, the CDR3 is TGTGCCAGCAGCCCGCGCTCTGGAAACACCATATATTTT.

This clone turned up a few times. The CDR3 sequence is CASSLDGNGYNEQFF. Here the CDR3 DNA reads TGTGCCAGCAGCTTAGATGGGAACGGCTACAATGAGCAGTTCTTC. The rearrangement joins TRBV11-3 to TRBJ2-1; D is uncertain. This CDR3 contains 15 residues. The germline gives CDR1 SGHNT, CDR2 YENEEA. The germline V and J ends were trimmed by 0 bases and 3 bases, with 9 bases remaining between them.

The rearrangement joins TRBV6-6 to TRBJ1-4; D gene unclear. Germline CDR1 is MNHNY and CDR2 is SVGAGI (reference sequence). V shed 0 bases and J shed 11 bases, with 7 bases lying between them. The CDR3 totals 12 residues. CDR3 in DNA: TGTGCCAGCAGTTACTCGAACGGGAAACTGTTTTTT. Protein: CASSYSNGKLFF.

This sequence joins TRBV9 and TRBJ1-1; possibly TRBD1 for D (5 bases). V shed 3 bases and J shed 0 bases, with 9 bases lying between them. There are 14 residues in the CDR3. The germline V gene encodes CDR1 SGDLS and CDR2 YYNGEE. The CDR3 nucleotides read TGTGCCAGCAGCGGTGAGGGACTGAACACTGAAGCTTTCTTT. Translating it yields CASSGEGLNTEAFF.

The J gene is TRBJ2-2, the V gene TRBV7-9; a weak D match, TRBD2 (6 bases). Germline CDR1 reads SEHNR; CDR2 reads FQNEAQ (reference sequence). The CDR3 has 16 residues. The V gene lost 2 bases and the J gene lost 4 bases, with 14 bases spanning the gap. The CDR3 is CASSLLRGKGTGELFF. DNA for the CDR3: TGTGCCAGCAGCTTACTCCGGGGGAAGGGCACCGGGGAGCTGTTTTTT.

This chain uses TRBV9 with TRBJ1-3, with a possible D match to TRBD1 (6 bases). The length of the CDR3 is 18 residues. The V gene's germline CDR1 is SGDLS and CDR2 YYNGEE. The V end lost 4 bases, the J end lost 1 base, and 21 bases lay between the germline ends. For the CDR3, the DNA is TGTGCCAGCAGCCTCTTGGGGGGGCCAGCGTCGTCTGGAAACACCATATATTTT. Amino acid sequence: CASSLLGGPASSGNTIYF.

The V and J genes are TRBV6-6 and TRBJ1-4, with D unclear. Trimming removed 5 bases at V and 2 bases at J, with 12 bases between. The CDR3 runs to 15 residues. CDR1 is MNHNY and CDR2 is SVGAGI in the germline V gene (reference sequence). The CDR3 reads CASSAPEVTNEKLFF. The CDR3 DNA sequence: TGTGCCAGCAGTGCCCCCGAGGTGACTAATGAAAAACTGTTTTTT.

A remark on this clone: Other DNA variants within this sample encode the same CDR3. The chain couples TRBV6-5 to TRBJ2-2, with D perhaps TRBD1 (5 bases). Deletions cut 3 bases from V and 0 bases from J, with 8 bases between. Germline CDR1 and CDR2: MNHEY and SVGAGI. The CDR3 has 15 amino acids. The CDR3: CASSYDSSNTGELFF. The CDR3 DNA sequence: TGTGCCAGCAGTTATGACAGTTCGAACACCGGGGAGCTGTTTTTT.

The J gene is TRBJ2-5, the V gene TRBV9; no reliable D call. This CDR3 region has 13 residues. Germline CDR1 reads SGDLS; CDR2 reads YYNGEE. V lost 0 bases, J lost 4 bases, and 7 bases lay in between. Here the CDR3 reads CASSVGELETQYF. The CDR3 coding sequence is TGTGCCAGCAGCGTAGGAGAATTAGAGACCCAGTACTTC. The full variable domain, its missing parts supplied by reference TRBV9 and TRBJ2-5, is DSGVTQTPKHLITATGQRVTLRCSPRSGDLSVYWYQQSLDQGLQFLIQYYNGEERAKGNILERFSAQQFPDLHSELNLSSLELGDSALYFCASSVGELETQYFGPGTRLLVL.

The chain is built from TRBV2 and TRBJ1-1; D is possibly TRBD1 (6 bases). The CDR3 covers 12 residues. Germline V lookup: CDR1 SNHLY, CDR2 FYNNEI. V was pared by 4 bases and J by 8 bases, with 11 bases between. CDR3 DNA sequence: TGTGCCAGCAGTGCGCGGGGGGCGGAAGCTTTCTTT. Amino acid sequence: CASSARGAEAFF. The whole variable domain, remainder taken from reference TRBV2 and TRBJ1-1, is EPEVTQTPSHQVTQMGQEVILRCVPISNHLYFYWYRQILGQKVEFLVSFYNNEISEKSEIFDDQFSVERPDGSNFTLKIRSTKLEDSAMYFCASSARGAEAFFGQGTRLTVV.

This clone appeared a single time. The genes are TRBV4-1 and TRBJ2-1, with a tentative D call TRBD2 (5 bases). CDR1 is MGHRA and CDR2 is YSYEKL in the germline V gene. The germline V and J ends were trimmed by 1 base and 6 bases, with 13 bases remaining between them. This CDR3 contains 15 residues. The CDR3 loop is CASSQGILGLNEQFF. The CDR3 coding sequence is TGCGCCAGCAGCCAAGGGATTTTAGGACTCAATGAGCAGTTCTTC.

The chain carries TRBV7-9 and TRBJ2-1; TRBD2 matches at 8 bases. CDR3 length: 14 amino acids. Germline trimming cut 4 bases from V and 7 bases from J; bases unmatched to any gene: 6. Per germline, CDR1 SEHNR and CDR2 FQNEAQ (reference sequence). The CDR3 nucleotides are TGTGCCAGCAGCTCAGGGACTAGGTCAAATGAGCAGTTCTTC. Protein product: CASSSGTRSNEQFF.

The V and J genes are TRBV7-2 and TRBJ1-5; D may be TRBD1 (6 bases). V gave up 1 base and J gave up 2 bases, with 12 bases separating them. Germline V gene lookup returns CDR1 SGHTA and CDR2 FQGNSA. The CDR3 loop spans 16 amino acids. CDR3 coding DNA: TGTGCCAGCAGCTTAGTTAGGGGGGACGGCAATCAGCCCCAGCATTTT. Its translation: CASSLVRGDGNQPQHF.

The gene calls are TRBV6-1 and TRBJ2-3; 7 nucleotides align to TRBD2. Trimming cost V 3 bases and J 1 base; bases outside gene matches: 7. The germline CDR1 and CDR2 sequences are MNHNS and SASEGT. The CDR3 loop spans 16 amino acids. CDR3 residues: CASSDAPSGGTDTQYF. In DNA, the CDR3 is TGTGCCAGCAGTGACGCCCCGAGCGGGGGCACAGATACGCAGTATTTT.

J is TRBJ2-7 and V is TRBV2; no firm D call. The CDR3 length is 14 residues. V gave up 7 bases and J gave up 0 bases, with 13 bases separating them. Germline V gene data show CDR1 as SNHLY and CDR2 as FYNNEI. CDR3 protein: CASTMTLSSYEQYF. In DNA form, the CDR3 reads TGTGCCAGCACTATGACGCTGAGCTCCTACGAGCAGTACTTC.

This clone was observed once. The rearrangement links TRBV4-3 to TRBJ2-5; 10 bases match TRBD2. The CDR3 sequence is 17 residues long. Per germline, CDR1 LGHNA and CDR2 YSLEER. Losses at the gene ends were 0 bases for V and 5 bases for J; bases not matched to a gene: 9. CDR3 in amino acids: CASSQEQGSGGWETQYF. The CDR3 DNA reads TGCGCCAGCAGCCAAGAACAGGGTAGCGGGGGGTGGGAGACCCAGTACTTC.

The V gene is TRBV19, the J gene TRBJ1-5; weak D call: TRBD1 (5 bases). Germline V lookup: CDR1 LNHDA, CDR2 SQIVND (reference sequence). V shed 8 bases and J shed 7 bases, with 9 bases lying between them. The CDR3 has 11 amino acids. The CDR3 loop reads CASGGAQPQHF. The CDR3 nucleotides read TGTGCCAGTGGAGGGGCGCAGCCCCAGCATTTT.

The V call is TRBV5-1, the J call TRBJ2-2; maybe TRBD1 (6 bases). This CDR3 contains 15 residues. V lost 4 bases to trimming and J lost 0 bases, with 10 bases between them. CDR1 SGHRS and CDR2 YFSETQ come from the germline V gene. The CDR3 protein is CASSTDRTNTGELFF. CDR3 sequence (DNA): TGCGCCAGCAGCACCGACAGGACGAACACCGGGGAGCTGTTTTTT.

The V call is TRBV10-3, the J call TRBJ1-3; D ambiguous. CDR1 and CDR2 from the germline V gene are ENHRY and SYGVKD. Trimming pared 3 bases from V and 2 bases from J, leaving 8 bases between. The CDR3 covers 14 residues. DNA for the CDR3: TGTGCCATCAGTGAAATGGGGACTGGAAACACCATATATTTT. This sequence encodes CAISEMGTGNTIYF.

This chain joins TRBV18 and TRBJ2-7; 9 positions match TRBD1. V was clipped by 4 bases and J by 5 bases; unmatched bases: 3. The CDR3 totals 13 residues. Germline V gene data show CDR1 as KGHSH and CDR2 as LQKENI. The CDR3 region is CASSQRQGDEQYF. CDR3 DNA: TGTGCCAGCTCACAGAGACAGGGGGACGAGCAGTACTTC. Together with reference TRBV18 and TRBJ2-7, the CDR3 gives the full variable domain: NAGVMQNPRHLVRRRGQEARLRCSPMKGHSHVYWYRQLPEEGLKFMVYLQKENIIDESGMPKERFSAEFPKEGPSILRIQQVVRGDSAAYFCASSQRQGDEQYFGPGTRLTVT.

The chain employs TRBV7-8 and TRBJ1-1; 8 nucleotides match TRBD1. The junction had 5 bases not matched to a gene; V was cut back by 5 bases and J by 0 bases. Germline assignment: CDR1 SGHVS and CDR2 FQNEAQ. The CDR3 runs 15 residues. For the CDR3, the DNA is TGTGCCAGCAGCCCAGGACAGGGTTTGAACACTGAAGCTTTCTTT. Encoded protein: CASSPGQGLNTEAFF.

The genes are TRBV5-4 and TRBJ2-3; tentatively, D is TRBD1 (5 bases). This CDR3 comprises 14 residues. From germline, CDR1 is SGHNT and CDR2 YYREEE (reference sequence). Between the trimmed V and J ends, which lost 2 bases and 1 base, there was a span of 8 bases. This CDR3 is CASSFRVGTDTQYF. DNA of the CDR3: TGTGCCAGCAGCTTCAGGGTAGGCACAGATACGCAGTATTTT. Full variable domain (rest looked up from reference TRBV5-4 and TRBJ2-3): ETGVTQSPTHLIKTRGQQVTLRCSSQSGHNTVSWYQQALGQGPQFIFQYYREEENGRGNFPPRFSGLQFPNYSSELNVNALELDDSALYLCASSFRVGTDTQYFGPGTRLTVL.

This chain links TRBV27 with TRBJ1-2, with D uncertain. Looked up from germline, CDR1 is MNHEY and CDR2 is SMNVEV (reference sequence). The CDR3 contains 15 residues. V was pared by 4 bases and J by 5 bases, with 17 bases between. The CDR3 sequence is CASSSDARGFYGYTF. For the CDR3, the DNA is TGTGCCAGCAGTTCGGACGCTAGAGGGTTTTATGGCTACACCTTC.

V is TRBV9 and J is TRBJ2-2, with D perhaps TRBD2 (6 bases). V dropped 3 bases and J dropped 2 bases, with 8 bases sitting between them. Germline values: CDR1 SGDLS, CDR2 YYNGEE. The CDR3 loop spans 14 amino acids. This CDR3 reads CASSGAGNTGELFF. Written as DNA, the CDR3 is TGTGCCAGCAGCGGGGCGGGAAACACCGGGGAGCTGTTTTTT.

This clone was recorded once. The chain uses TRBV28 and TRBJ2-3, with no clear D. The germline V and J ends were trimmed by 6 bases and 9 bases, with 13 bases remaining between them. CDR3 length: 12 residues. The germline CDR1 and CDR2 sequences are MDHEN and SYDVKM. The CDR3 nucleotides are TGTGCCAGCAGCAAGACGGGTGGGACGCAGTATTTT. Protein product: CASSKTGGTQYF.

The J gene is TRBJ2-3, the V gene TRBV29-1; maybe TRBD2 (5 bases). With 8 bases removed from V and 1 base from J, the gap between germline ends came to 13 bases. CDR3 size: 13 residues. Germline values: CDR1 SQVTM, CDR2 ANQGSEA. CDR3 amino acids: CSSAGFGTDTQYF. The CDR3 nucleotides read TGCAGCTCCGCGGGTTTCGGCACAGATACGCAGTATTTT.

J is TRBJ1-2 and V is TRBV6-1, with TRBD1 as a possible D gene (5 bases). The CDR3 runs 15 residues. The germline V gene has CDR1 MNHNS and CDR2 SASEGT. With 7 bases removed from V and 2 bases from J, the gap between germline ends came to 17 bases. The CDR3: CASNRLAGNNYGYTF. The DNA for the CDR3 is TGTGCCAGCAACAGGTTGGCAGGTAACAACTATGGCTACACCTTC.

J is TRBJ2-5 and V is TRBV19, with 8 bases that match TRBD1. The CDR3 is made up of 14 amino acids. Trimming removed 4 bases from V and 1 base from J; junction bases left unmatched: 2. Germline CDR1 and CDR2: LNHDA and SQIVND (reference sequence). This chain's CDR3 is CASSTTGGQETQYF. For the CDR3, the DNA is TGTGCCAGTAGTACCACAGGGGGCCAAGAGACCCAGTACTTC.

CDR3 nucleotides: TGTGCCAGCAGCTTCGAATTCGGGGCTAGCACAGATACGCAGTATTTT. Its protein is CASSFEFGASTDTQYF. The chain carries TRBV5-6 and TRBJ2-3, with D perhaps assigned TRBD1 or TRBD2 (5 bases each). The CDR3 sequence is 16 residues long. V lost 2 bases to trimming and J lost 0 bases, with 13 bases between them. CDR1 is SGHDT and CDR2 is YYEEEE in the germline V gene.

As regards this clone: Other DNA sequences of this sample code for an identical CDR3. The J gene is TRBJ1-2, the V gene TRBV7-9; D is ambiguous. The CDR3 has 13 residues. Germline V gene sequence: CDR1 SEHNR, CDR2 FQNEAQ (reference sequence). Trimming left V 1 base short and J 5 bases short, with 8 bases between. CDR3 DNA: TGTGCCAGCAGCTTAGGAAGCCTATATGGCTACACCTTC. Translating gives CASSLGSLYGYTF.

V and J are TRBV5-4 and TRBJ1-2, with unresolved D. CDR3 length equals 14 residues. Germline V gene lookup returns CDR1 SGHNT and CDR2 YYREEE (reference sequence). Trimming took 0 bases from V and 2 from J, leaving 8 bases between them. CDR3 amino acids: CASSLDGGNYGYTF. For the CDR3, the DNA is TGTGCCAGCAGCTTGGACGGAGGGAACTATGGCTACACCTTC.